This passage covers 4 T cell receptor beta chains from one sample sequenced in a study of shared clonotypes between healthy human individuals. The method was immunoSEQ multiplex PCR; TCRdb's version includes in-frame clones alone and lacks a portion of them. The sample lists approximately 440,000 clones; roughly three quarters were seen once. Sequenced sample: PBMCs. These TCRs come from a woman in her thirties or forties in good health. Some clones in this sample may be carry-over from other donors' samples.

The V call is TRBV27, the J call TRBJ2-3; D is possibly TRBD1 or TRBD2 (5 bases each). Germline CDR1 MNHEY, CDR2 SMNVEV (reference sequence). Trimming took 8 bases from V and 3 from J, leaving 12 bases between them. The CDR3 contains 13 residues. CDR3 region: CASRDQRTDTQYF. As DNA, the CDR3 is TGTGCCAGCCGGGACCAACGTACAGATACGCAGTATTTT.

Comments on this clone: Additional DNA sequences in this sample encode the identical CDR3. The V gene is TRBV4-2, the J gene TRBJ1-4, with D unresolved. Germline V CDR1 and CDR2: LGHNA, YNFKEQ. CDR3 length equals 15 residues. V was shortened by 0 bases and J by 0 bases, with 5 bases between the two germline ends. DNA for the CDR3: TGTGCCAGCAGCCAAGAGACTGCAACTAATGAAAAACTGTTTTTT. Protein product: CASSQETATNEKLFF.

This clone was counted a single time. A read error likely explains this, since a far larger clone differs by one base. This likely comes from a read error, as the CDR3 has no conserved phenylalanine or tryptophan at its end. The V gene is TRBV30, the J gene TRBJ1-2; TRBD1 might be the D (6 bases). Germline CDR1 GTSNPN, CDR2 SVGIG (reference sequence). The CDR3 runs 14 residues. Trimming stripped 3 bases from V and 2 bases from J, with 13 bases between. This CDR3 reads CAWRPPGQNYGYTL. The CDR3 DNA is TGTGCCTGGAGACCCCCTGGACAGAACTATGGCTACACCCTC.

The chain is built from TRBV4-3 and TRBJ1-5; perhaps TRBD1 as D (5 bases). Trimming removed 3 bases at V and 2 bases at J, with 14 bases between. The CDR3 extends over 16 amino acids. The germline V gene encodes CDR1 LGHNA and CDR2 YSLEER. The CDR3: CASSQNAWGGNQPQHF. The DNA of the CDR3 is TGCGCCAGCAGCCAGAATGCATGGGGGGGCAATCAGCCCCAGCATTTT.